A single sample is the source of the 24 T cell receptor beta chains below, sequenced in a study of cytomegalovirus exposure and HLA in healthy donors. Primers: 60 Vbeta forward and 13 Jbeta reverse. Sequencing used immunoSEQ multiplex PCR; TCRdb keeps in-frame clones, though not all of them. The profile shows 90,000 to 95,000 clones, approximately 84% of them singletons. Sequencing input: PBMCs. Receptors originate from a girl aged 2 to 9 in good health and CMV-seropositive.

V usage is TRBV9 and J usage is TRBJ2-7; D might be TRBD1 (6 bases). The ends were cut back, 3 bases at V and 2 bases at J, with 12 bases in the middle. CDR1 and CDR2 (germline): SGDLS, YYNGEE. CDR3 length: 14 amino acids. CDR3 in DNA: TGTGCCAGCAGCGAACAGGGACCCCCCTACGAGCAGTACTTC. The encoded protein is CASSEQGPPYEQYF.

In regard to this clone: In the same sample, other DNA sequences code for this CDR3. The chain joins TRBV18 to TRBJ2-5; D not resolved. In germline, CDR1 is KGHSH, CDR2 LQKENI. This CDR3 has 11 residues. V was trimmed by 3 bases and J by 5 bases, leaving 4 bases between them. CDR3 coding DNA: TGTGCCAGCTCACCCGGGGAGACCCAGTACTTC. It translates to CASSPGETQYF. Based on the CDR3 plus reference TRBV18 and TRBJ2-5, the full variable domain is NAGVMQNPRHLVRRRGQEARLRCSPMKGHSHVYWYRQLPEEGLKFMVYLQKENIIDESGMPKERFSAEFPKEGPSILRIQQVVRGDSAAYFCASSPGETQYFGPGTRLLVL.

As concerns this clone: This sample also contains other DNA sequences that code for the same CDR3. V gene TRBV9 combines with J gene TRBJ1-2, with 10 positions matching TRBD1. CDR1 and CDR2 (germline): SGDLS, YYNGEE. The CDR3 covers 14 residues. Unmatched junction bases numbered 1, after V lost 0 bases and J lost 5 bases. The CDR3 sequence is CASSVGTGGYGYTF. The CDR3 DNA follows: TGTGCCAGCAGCGTAGGGACAGGGGGTTATGGCTACACCTTC.

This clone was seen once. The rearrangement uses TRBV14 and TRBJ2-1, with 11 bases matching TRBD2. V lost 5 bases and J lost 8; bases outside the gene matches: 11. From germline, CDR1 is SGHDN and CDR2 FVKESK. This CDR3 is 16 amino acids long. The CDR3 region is CASSETSGSIFYEQFF. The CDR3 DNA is TGTGCCAGCAGCGAAACTAGCGGGAGCATTTTCTATGAGCAGTTCTTC.

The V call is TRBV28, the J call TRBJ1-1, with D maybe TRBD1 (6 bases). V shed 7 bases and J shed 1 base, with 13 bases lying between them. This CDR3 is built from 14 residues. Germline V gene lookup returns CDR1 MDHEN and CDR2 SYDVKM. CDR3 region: CASNIIQGNTEAFF. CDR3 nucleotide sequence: TGTGCCAGCAACATAATACAGGGGAACACTGAAGCTTTCTTT.

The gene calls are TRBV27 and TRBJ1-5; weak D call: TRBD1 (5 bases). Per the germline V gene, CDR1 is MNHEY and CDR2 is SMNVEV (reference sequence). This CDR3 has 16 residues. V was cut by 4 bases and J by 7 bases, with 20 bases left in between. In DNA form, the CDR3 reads TGTGCCAGCAGTTCCATATTCCCTCAAAGGGGACAGCCCCAGCATTTT. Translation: CASSSIFPQRGQPQHF.

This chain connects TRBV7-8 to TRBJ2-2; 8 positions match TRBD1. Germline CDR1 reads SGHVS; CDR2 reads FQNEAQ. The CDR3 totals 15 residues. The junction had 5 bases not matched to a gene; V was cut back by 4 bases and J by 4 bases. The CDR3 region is CASSSDRVSTGELFF. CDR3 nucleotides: TGTGCCAGCAGCTCGGACAGGGTGAGCACCGGGGAGCTGTTTTTT. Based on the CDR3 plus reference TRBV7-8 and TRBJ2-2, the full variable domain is GAGVSQSPRYKVAKRGQDVALRCDPISGHVSLFWYQQALGQGPEFLTYFQNEAQLDKSGLPSDRFFAERPEGSVSTLKIQRTQQEDSAVYLCASSSDRVSTGELFFGEGSRLTVL.

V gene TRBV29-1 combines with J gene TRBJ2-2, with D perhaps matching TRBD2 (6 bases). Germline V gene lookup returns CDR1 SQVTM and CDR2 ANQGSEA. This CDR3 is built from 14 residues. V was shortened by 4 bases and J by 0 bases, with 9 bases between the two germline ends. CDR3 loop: CSVGGGSNTGELFF. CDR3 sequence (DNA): TGCAGCGTTGGCGGAGGGTCGAACACCGGGGAGCTGTTTTTT.

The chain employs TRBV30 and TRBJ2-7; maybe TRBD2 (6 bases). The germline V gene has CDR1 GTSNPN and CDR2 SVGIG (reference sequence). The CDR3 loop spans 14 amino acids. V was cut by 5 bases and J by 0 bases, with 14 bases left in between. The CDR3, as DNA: TGTGCCTGGTCCCGGGACTTTGACTCCTACGAGCAGTACTTC. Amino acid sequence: CAWSRDFDSYEQYF.

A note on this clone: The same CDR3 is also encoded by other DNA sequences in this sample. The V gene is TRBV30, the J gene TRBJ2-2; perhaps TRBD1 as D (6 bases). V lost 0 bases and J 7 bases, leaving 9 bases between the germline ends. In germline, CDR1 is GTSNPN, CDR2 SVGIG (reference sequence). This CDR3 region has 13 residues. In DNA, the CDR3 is TGTGCCTGGAGTGTAGGGGGTGGCGGGGAGCTGTTTTTT. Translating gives CAWSVGGGGELFF.

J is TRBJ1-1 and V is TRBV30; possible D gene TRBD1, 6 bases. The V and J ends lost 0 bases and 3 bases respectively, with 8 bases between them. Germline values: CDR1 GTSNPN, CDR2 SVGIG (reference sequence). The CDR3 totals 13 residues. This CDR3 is CAWSVQGYTEAFF. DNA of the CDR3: TGTGCCTGGAGTGTACAGGGATACACTGAAGCTTTCTTT.

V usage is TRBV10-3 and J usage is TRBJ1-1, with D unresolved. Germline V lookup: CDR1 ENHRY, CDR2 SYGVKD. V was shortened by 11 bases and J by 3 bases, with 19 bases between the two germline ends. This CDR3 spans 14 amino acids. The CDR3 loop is CALKTSKADTEAFF. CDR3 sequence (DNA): TGTGCCCTGAAAACGTCCAAGGCGGACACTGAAGCTTTCTTT.

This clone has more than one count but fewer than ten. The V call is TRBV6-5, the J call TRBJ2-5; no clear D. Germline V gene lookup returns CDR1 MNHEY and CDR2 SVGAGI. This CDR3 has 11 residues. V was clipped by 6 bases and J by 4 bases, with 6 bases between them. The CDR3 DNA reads TGTGCCAGCAGAACGGTAGAGACCCAGTACTTC. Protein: CASRTVETQYF.

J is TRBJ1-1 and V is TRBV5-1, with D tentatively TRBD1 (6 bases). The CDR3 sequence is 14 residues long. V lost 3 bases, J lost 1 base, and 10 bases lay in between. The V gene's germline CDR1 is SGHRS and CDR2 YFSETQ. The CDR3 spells CASSSGQRNTEAFF. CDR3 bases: TGCGCCAGCAGCTCGGGACAACGGAACACTGAAGCTTTCTTT.

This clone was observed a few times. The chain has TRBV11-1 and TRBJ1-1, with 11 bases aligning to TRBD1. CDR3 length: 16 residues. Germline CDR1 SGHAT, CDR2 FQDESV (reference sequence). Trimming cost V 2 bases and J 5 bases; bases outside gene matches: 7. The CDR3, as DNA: TGTGCCAGCAGCTTATGGACAGGGGGCGATACGACTGAAGCTTTCTTT. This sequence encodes CASSLWTGGDTTEAFF. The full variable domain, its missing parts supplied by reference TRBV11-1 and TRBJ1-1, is EAEVAQSPRYKITEKSQAVAFWCDPISGHATLYWYRQILGQGPELLVQFQDESVVDDSQLPKDRFSAERLKGVDSTLKIQPAELGDSAMYLCASSLWTGGDTTEAFFGQGTRLTVV.

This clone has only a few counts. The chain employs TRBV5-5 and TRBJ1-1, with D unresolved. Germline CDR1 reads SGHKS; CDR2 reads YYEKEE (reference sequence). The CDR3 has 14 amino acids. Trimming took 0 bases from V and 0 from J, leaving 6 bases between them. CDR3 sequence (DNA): TGTGCCAGCAGCTTGGACCTAATGAACACTGAAGCTTTCTTT. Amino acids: CASSLDLMNTEAFF.

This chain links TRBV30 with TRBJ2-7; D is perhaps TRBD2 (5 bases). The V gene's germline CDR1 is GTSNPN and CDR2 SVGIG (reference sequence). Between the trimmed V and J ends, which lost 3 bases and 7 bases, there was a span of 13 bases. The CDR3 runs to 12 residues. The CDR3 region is CAWSLRGEEQYF. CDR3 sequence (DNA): TGTGCCTGGAGCCTCCGGGGAGAAGAGCAGTACTTC. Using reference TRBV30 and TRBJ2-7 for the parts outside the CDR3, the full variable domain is SQTIHQWPATLVQPVGSPLSLECTVEGTSNPNLYWYRQAAGRGLQLLFYSVGIGQISSEVPQNLSASRPQDRQFILSSKKLLLSDSGFYLCAWSLRGEEQYFGPGTRLTVT.

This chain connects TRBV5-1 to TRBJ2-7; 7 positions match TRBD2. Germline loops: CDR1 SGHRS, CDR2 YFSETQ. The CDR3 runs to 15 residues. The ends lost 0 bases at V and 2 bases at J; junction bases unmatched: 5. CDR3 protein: CASSLDASGPYEQYF. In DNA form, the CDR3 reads TGCGCCAGCAGCTTGGATGCTAGCGGCCCCTACGAGCAGTACTTC. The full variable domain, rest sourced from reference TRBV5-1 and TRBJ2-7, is KAGVTQTPRYLIKTRGQQVTLSCSPISGHRSVSWYQQTPGQGLQFLFEYFSETQRNKGNFPGRFSGRQFSNSRSEMNVSTLELGDSALYLCASSLDASGPYEQYFGPGTRLTVT.

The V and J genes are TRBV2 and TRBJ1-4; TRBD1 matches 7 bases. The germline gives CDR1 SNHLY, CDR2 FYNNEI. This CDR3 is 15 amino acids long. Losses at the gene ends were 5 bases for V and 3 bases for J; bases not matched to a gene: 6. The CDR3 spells CASSSGGYPNEKLFF. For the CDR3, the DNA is TGTGCCAGCAGTTCAGGGGGTTATCCTAATGAAAAACTGTTTTTT.

CDR3 sequence (DNA): TGTGCCAGCAGTGACGGGGGAGGTGGCAATCAGCCCCAGCATTTT. Residues: CASSDGGGGNQPQHF. The gene calls are TRBV6-1 and TRBJ1-5; weak D call: TRBD1 (5 bases). In germline, CDR1 is MNHNS, CDR2 SASEGT. Trimming left V 3 bases short and J 2 bases short, with 11 bases between. The CDR3 is made up of 15 amino acids.

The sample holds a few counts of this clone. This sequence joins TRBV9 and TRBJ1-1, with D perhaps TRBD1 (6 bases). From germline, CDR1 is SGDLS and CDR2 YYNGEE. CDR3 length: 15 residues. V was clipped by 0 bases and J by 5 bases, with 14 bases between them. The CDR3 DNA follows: TGTGCCAGCAGCGTAGTAGGGACACTTAAGACTGAAGCTTTCTTT. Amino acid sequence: CASSVVGTLKTEAFF. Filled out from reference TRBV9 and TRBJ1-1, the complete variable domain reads DSGVTQTPKHLITATGQRVTLRCSPRSGDLSVYWYQQSLDQGLQFLIQYYNGEERAKGNILERFSAQQFPDLHSELNLSSLELGDSALYFCASSVVGTLKTEAFFGQGTRLTVV.

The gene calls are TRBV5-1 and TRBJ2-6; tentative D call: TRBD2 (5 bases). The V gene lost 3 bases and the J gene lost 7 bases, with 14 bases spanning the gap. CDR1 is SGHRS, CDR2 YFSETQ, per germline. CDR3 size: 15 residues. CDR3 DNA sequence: TGCGCCAGCAGCTCGGAGGCAGCTATTGCCAACGTCCTGACTTTC. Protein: CASSSEAAIANVLTF.

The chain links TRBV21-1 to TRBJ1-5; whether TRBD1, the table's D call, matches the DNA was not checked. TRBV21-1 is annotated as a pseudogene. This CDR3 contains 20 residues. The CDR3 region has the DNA TGTGCCAGCAGCAGACAGGGAAGACAGGGAACTTACTTATCGGATCAGCCCCAGCATTTT. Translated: CASSRQGRQGTYLSDQPQHF.

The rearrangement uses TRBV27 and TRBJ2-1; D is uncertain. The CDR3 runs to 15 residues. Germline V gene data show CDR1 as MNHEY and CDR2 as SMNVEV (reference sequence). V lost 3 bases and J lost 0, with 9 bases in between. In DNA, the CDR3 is TGTGCCAGCAGTTTGAGAGAAAGCTCCTACAATGAGCAGTTCTTC. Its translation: CASSLRESSYNEQFF.